This record covers a single T cell receptor beta chain. What this receptor recognizes is not known. No clone much larger than this one lies a single base away; base qualities are absent. The data belong to a study of CD8 T cells in ankylosing spondylitis (dated by TCRdb to 2015 to 2018). For the wider study: The study profiled T cell receptor beta repertoires in healthy donors and ankylosing spondylitis patients to find disease-linked TCR variants. The whole study cohort included over a hundred healthy donors and around 24 ankylosing spondylitis patients. Peripheral blood samples were taken, and synovial fluid was additionally collected from ankylosing spondylitis patients.

Summary of the overall study and its limitations: Some motif variants had previously been reported in the synovial fluid and blood of reactive arthritis patients, which suggests shared mechanisms of disease initiation. A TCR beta motif made up of roughly eight highly homologous amino acid variants appeared to be characteristic of blood from ankylosing spondylitis patients. According to the report, matched synovial fluid samples from ankylosing spondylitis patients were significantly enriched for the disease-linked clones. The disease-linked clones had a CD8+ phenotype and were found at relatively low frequencies in peripheral blood.

This sample was sequenced with an Illumina HiSeq 2500. Quantitative 5'-RACE with molecular barcodes was the method used to prepare the TCR beta libraries. The original methods were these. A new computational method based on a probabilistic model of VDJ rearrangement was used to identify disease-linked TCR variants. TCRdb itself trimmed the public reads at Q25 with fastp, ran MiXCR and retained productive beta chains. Rows with a matching CDR3 protein are joined into one entry that keeps the most common DNA and genes. In this record, the V and J calls reflect TCRdb's handling and not the investigators' own analysis. For this sample the table gives fewer than 250,000 distinct CDR3 sequences, of which more than 9% were detected only once. The ten largest make up less than 3% of the sample. The germline V gene (reference sequence) provides CDR1 SEHNR and CDR2 FQNEAQ. V is cut by 5 bases and J by 6 bases, and the space between the germline ends is 16 bases. The CDR3 numbers 15 residues from cysteine through phenylalanine. The retained sequence is limited to the CDR3, 45 bases, with the frame set at the first base.

The sequencing input was blood, either unsorted or a sorted T cell fraction (not recorded which). The clonotype originates from a male donor with ankylosing spondylitis or in good health (not recorded which). The rearranged segments are TRBV7-9 and TRBJ2-2; the D segment could be TRBD1, given 6 matching bases. CDR3 protein: CASSPSNRDAGELFF. The nucleotides are TGTGCCAGCAGCCCCTCAAACAGGGACGCCGGGGAGCTGTTTTTT. With the portions outside the CDR3 filled from the reference TRBV7-9 and TRBJ2-2 genes, the complete variable region becomes DTGVSQNPRHKITKRGQNVTFRCDPISEHNRLYWYRQTLGQGPEFLTYFQNEAQLEKSRLLSDRFSAERPKGSFSTLEIQRTEQGDSAMYLCASSPSNRDAGELFFGEGSRLTVL.